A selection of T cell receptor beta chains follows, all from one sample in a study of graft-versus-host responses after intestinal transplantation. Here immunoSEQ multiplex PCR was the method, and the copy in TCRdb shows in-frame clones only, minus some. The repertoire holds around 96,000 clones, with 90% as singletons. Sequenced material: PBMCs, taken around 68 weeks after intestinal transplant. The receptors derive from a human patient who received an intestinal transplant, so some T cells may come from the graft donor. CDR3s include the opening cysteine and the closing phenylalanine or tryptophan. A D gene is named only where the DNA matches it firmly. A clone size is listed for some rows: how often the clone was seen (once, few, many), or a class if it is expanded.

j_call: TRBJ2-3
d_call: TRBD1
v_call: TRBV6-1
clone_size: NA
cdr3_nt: TGTGCCAGCAGGGAGGACAGGGTACCGACAGATACGCAGTATTTT
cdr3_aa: CASREDRVPTDTQYF

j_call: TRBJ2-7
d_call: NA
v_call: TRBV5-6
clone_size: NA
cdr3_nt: TGTGCCAGCAGCTTGGGGGCGACAATCTGGGCCTACGAGCAGTACTTC
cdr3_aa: CASSLGATIWAYEQYF

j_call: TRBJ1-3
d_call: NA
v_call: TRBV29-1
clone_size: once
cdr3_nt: TGCAGCGTTGCGGGAGCCCTAGAAAACACCATATATTTT
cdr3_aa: CSVAGALENTIYF

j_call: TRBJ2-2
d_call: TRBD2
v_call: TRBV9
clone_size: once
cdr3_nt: TGTGCCAGCAGCGGTAGCGGGGGGAACACCGGGGAGCTGTTTTTT
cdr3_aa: CASSGSGGNTGELFF

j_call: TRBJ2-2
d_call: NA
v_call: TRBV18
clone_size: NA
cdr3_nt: TGTGCCAGCTCACCAAGGGAACGGGCCGGGGAGCTGTTTTTT
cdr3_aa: CASSPRERAGELFF

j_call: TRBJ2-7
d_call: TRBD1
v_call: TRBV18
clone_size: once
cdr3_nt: TGTGCCAGCTCACCGGGGACAGGGGGGTCCTACGAGCAGTACTTC
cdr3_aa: CASSPGTGGSYEQYF

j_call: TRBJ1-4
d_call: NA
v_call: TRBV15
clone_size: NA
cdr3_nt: TGTGCCACCAGCAGAGAGGGGGGCGGTGAAAAACTGTTTTTT
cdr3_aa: CATSREGGGEKLFF

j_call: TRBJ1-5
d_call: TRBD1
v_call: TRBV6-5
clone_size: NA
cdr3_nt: TGTGCCAGCGGACCGGGACAGGTGATCAATCAGCCCCAGCATTTT
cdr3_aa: CASGPGQVINQPQHF

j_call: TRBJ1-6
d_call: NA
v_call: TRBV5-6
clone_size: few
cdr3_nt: TGTGCCAGCAAAAGGGTTGTAGATTCACCCCTCCACTTT
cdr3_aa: CASKRVVDSPLHF

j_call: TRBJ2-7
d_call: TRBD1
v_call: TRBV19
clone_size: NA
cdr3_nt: TGTGCCAGTAGTATTGTTCGGTCCCAGACAGGGGGATCCTACGAGCAGTACTTC
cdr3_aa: CASSIVRSQTGGSYEQYF

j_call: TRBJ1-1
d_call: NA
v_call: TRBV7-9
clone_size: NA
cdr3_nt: TGTGCCAGCAGCCCAGGGTTGGGGGGAGCTTTCTTT
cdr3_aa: CASSPGLGGAFF

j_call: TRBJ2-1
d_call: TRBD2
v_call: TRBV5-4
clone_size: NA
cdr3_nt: TGTGCCAGCAGCTTCCCGGGACTAGACGGAAATGAGCAGTTCTTC
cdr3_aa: CASSFPGLDGNEQFF

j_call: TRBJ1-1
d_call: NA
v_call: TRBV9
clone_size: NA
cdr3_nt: TGTGCCAGCGCCGGGGGGCAGCTGGGCACTGAAGCTTTCTTT
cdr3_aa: CASAGGQLGTEAFF

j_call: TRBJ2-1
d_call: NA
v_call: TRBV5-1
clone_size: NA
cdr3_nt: TGCGCCAGCAGCGGGGCGCGAAGCTCCTACAATGAGCAGTTCTTC
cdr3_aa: CASSGARSSYNEQFF

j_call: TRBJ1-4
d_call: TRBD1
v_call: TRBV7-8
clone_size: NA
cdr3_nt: TGTGCCAGCAGCTTAGCAAGGGGGCCACCTAATGAAAAACTGTTTTTT
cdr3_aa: CASSLARGPPNEKLFF

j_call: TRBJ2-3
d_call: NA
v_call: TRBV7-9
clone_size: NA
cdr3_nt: TGTGCCAGAGGCAGGGGTGGAGGAGATACGCAGTATTTT
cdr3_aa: CARGRGGGDTQYF

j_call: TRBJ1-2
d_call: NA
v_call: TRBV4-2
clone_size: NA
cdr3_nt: TGTGCCAGCAGCCAAGAACCCCAGGTCTACTATGGCTACACCTTC
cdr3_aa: CASSQEPQVYYGYTF

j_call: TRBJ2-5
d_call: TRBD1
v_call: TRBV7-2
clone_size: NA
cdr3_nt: TGTGCCAGCAGCTCAACAGGGGGCCAAGAGACCCAGTACTTC
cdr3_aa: CASSSTGGQETQYF

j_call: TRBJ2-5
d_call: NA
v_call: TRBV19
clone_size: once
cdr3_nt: TGTGCCAGTAGTATATTGGGAGGCGAACAGAGGACCCAGTACTTC
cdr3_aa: CASSILGGEQRTQYF

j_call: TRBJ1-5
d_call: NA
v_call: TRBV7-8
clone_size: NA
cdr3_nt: TGTGCCAGCAGTGGGGGGTGGAATCAGCCCCAGCATTTT
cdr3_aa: CASSGGWNQPQHF

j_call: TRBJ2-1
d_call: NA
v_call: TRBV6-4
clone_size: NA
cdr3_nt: TGTGCCAGCAGTGACGGGGCGGTAAATGAGCAGTTCTTC
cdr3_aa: CASSDGAVNEQFF

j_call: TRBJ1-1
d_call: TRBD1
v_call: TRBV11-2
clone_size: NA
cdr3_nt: TGTGCCAGCAGCTTTACGAAACAGGGGGGGACTGAAGCTTTCTTT
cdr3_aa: CASSFTKQGGTEAFF

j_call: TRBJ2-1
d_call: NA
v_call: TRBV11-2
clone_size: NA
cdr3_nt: TGTGCCAGCAGCTTAGAAACCACAGGGACTGAGCAGTTCTTC
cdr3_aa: CASSLETTGTEQFF

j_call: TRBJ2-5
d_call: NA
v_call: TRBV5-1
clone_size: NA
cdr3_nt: TGCGCCAGCAGCTTGTCGGACTACGGAGAGCAGTACTTC
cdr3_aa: CASSLSDYGEQYF

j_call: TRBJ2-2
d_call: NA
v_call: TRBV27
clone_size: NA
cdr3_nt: TGTGCCAGCACCCCATATGGGAACACCGGGGAGCTGTTTTTT
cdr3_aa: CASTPYGNTGELFF

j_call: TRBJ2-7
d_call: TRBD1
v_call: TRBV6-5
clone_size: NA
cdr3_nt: TGTGCCAGCAGTCCCCGGGACAGATTCTACGAGCAGTACTTC
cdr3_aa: CASSPRDRFYEQYF

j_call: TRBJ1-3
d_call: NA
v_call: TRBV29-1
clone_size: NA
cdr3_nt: TGCAGCGTTGAAGATGAAGGCCCCCTCGACGGCTCTGGAAACACCATATATTTT
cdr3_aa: CSVEDEGPLDGSGNTIYF

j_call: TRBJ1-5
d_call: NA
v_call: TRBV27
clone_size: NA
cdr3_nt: TGTGCCAGCAGTTGGACGGGAAATCAGCCCCAGCATTTT
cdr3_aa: CASSWTGNQPQHF

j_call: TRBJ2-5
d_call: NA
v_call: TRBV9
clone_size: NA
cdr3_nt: TGTGCCAGCAGCGTAGCTGGGGTTCGGGAGACCCAGTACTTC
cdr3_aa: CASSVAGVRETQYF

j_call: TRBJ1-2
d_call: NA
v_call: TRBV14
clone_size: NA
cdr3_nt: TGTGCCAGCAGCCAGAGTAACTATGGCTACACCTTC
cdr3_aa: CASSQSNYGYTF

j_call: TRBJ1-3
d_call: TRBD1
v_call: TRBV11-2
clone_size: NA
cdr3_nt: TGTGCCAGCAGCCGGGACAGGGAGCCTGGAAACACCATATATTTT
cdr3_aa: CASSRDREPGNTIYF

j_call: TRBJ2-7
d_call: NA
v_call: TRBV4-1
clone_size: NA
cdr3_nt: TGCGCCAGCAGCCTCGATAGTTCCCCCTACGAGCAGTACTTC
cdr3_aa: CASSLDSSPYEQYF

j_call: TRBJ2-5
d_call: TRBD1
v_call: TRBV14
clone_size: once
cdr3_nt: TGTGCCAGCAGCCAAGCGCCGACAGGGGGCCGGACCCAGTACTTC
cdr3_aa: CASSQAPTGGRTQYF

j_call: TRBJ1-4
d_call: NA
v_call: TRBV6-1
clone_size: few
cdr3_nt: TGTGCCAGCAGGACGACAGGTACTAATGAAAAACTGTTTTTT
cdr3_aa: CASRTTGTNEKLFF

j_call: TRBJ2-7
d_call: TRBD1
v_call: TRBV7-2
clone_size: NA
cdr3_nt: TGTGCCAGCAGCTTAGCGCCGGGACAGGGGGGGGAGCAGTACTTC
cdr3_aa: CASSLAPGQGGEQYF

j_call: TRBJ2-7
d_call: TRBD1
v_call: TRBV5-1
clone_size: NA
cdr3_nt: TGCGCCAGCAGCTTGGCCGTAGGACAGGGCTCCTACGAGCAGTACTTC
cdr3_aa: CASSLAVGQGSYEQYF

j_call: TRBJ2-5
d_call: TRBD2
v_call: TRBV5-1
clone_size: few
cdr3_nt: TGCGCCAGCAGCACGGGGGGACTAGCGGAGACCCAGTACTTC
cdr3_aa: CASSTGGLAETQYF

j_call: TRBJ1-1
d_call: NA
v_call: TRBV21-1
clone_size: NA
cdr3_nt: TGTGCCAGCAGCAAAAGGGGGTACCCAAGGGGACGTATGAACACTGAAGCTTTCTTT
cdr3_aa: CASSKRGYPRGRMNTEAFF

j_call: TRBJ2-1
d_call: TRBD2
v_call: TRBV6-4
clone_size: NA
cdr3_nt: TGTGCCAGCAGTGACGTGACTAGCGGGGGGTTGAGACTGTTCTTC
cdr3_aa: CASSDVTSGGLRLFF

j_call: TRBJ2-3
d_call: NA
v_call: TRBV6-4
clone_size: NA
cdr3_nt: TGTGCCAGCAGTGATCGAAGCACAGATACGCAGTATTTT
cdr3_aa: CASSDRSTDTQYF

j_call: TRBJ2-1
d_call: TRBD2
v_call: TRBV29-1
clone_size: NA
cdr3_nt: TGCAGCGTCTCTTGGGGGGGAAACTACAATGAGCAGTTCTTC
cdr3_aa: CSVSWGGNYNEQFF

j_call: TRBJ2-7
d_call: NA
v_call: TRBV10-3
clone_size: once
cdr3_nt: TGTGCCATCAGCTCGGGACCTACCTACGAGCAGTACTTC
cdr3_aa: CAISSGPTYEQYF

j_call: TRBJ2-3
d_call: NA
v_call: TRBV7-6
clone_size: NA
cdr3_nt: TGTGCCAGCAGCTTAGAGTTGTCGGGGGAGCCCACAGATACGCAGTATTTT
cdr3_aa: CASSLELSGEPTDTQYF

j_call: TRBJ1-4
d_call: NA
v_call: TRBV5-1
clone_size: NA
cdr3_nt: TGCGCCAGCAGCTTGGGGTCGGTGGAAAAACTGTTTTTT
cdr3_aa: CASSLGSVEKLFF

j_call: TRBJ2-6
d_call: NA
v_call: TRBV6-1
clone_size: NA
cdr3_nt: TGTGCCAGCGGTCAGGTGTACGGGGCCAACGTCCTGACTTTC
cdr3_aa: CASGQVYGANVLTF

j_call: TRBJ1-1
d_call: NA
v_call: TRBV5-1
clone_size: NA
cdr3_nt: TGCGCCAGCAGCATGGGACCGATAAACACTGAAGCTTTCTTT
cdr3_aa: CASSMGPINTEAFF